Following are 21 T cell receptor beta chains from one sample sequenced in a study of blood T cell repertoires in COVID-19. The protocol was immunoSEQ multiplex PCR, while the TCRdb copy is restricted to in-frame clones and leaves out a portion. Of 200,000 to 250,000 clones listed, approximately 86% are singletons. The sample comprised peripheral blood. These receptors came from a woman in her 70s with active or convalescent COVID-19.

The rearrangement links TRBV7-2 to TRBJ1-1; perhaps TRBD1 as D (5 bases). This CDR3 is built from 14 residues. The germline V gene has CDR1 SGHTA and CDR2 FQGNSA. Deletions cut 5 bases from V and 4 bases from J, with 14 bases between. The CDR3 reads CASSPNGGVTEAFF. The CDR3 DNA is TGTGCCAGCAGCCCTAACGGAGGGGTCACTGAAGCTTTCTTT.

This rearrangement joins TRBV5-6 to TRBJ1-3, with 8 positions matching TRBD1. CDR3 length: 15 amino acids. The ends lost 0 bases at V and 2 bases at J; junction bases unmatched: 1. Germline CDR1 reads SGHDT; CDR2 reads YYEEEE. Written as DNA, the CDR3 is TGTGCCAGCAGCTTGGGGACAGGGCCTGGAAACACCATATATTTT. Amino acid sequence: CASSLGTGPGNTIYF.

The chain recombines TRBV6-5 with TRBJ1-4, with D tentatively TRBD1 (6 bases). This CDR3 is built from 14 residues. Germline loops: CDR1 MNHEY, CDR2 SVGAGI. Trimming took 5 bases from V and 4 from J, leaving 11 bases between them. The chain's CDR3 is CASSLGQFNEKLFF. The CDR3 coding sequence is TGTGCCAGCAGTCTCGGACAGTTTAATGAAAAACTGTTTTTT.

CDR3 residues: CASTPEGRGYYGYTF. The DNA for the CDR3 is TGTGCCAGTACCCCGGAGGGCCGGGGCTACTATGGCTACACCTTC. V usage is TRBV19 and J usage is TRBJ1-2; maybe TRBD1 (5 bases). The CDR3 consists of 15 residues. V lost 7 bases and J 3 bases, leaving 18 bases between the germline ends. Germline V gene sequence: CDR1 LNHDA, CDR2 SQIVND (reference sequence).

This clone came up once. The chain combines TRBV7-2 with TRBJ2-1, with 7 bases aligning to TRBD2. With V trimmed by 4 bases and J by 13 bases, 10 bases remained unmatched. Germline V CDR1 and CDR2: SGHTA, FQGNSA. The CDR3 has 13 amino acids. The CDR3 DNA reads TGTGCCAGCAGCTCAAGAGAGCGGGGCTCCCAGTTCTTC. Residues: CASSSRERGSQFF.

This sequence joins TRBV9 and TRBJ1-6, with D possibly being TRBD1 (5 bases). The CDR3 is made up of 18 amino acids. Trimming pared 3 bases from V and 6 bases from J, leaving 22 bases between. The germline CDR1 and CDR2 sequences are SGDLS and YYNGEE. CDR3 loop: CASSDQSRTPRSNSPLHF. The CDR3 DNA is TGTGCCAGCAGCGACCAATCCCGGACACCCAGGAGTAATTCACCCCTCCACTTT.

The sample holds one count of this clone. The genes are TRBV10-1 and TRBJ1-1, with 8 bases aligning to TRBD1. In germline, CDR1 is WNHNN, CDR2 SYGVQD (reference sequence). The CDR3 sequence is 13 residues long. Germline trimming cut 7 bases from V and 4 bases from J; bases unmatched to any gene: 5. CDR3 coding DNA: TGCGCCAGCAAAGGACAGGGAGGCACTGAAGCTTTCTTT. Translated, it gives CASKGQGGTEAFF.

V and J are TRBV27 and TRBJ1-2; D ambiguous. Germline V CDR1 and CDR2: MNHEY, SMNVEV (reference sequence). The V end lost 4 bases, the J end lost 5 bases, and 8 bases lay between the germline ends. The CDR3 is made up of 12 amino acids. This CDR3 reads CASSSGAYGYTF. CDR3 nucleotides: TGTGCCAGCAGTTCGGGAGCGTATGGCTACACCTTC.

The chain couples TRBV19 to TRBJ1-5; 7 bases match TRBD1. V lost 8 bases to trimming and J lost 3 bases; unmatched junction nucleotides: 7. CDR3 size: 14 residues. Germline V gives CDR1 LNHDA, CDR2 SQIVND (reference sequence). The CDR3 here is CASHFGTVNQPQHF. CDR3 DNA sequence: TGTGCCAGTCACTTCGGGACAGTCAATCAGCCCCAGCATTTT. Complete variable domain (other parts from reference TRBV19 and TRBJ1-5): DGGITQSPKYLFRKEGQNVTLSCEQNLNHDAMYWYRQDPGQGLRLIYYSQIVNDFQKGDIAEGYSVSREKKESFPLTVTSAQKNPTAFYLCASHFGTVNQPQHFGDGTRLSIL.

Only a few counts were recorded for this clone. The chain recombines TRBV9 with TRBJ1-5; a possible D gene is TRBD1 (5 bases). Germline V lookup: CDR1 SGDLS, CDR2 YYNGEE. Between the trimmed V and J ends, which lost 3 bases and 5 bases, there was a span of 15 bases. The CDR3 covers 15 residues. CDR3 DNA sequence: TGTGCCAGCAGCGGGGGAGGCAGGGCGGATCAGCCCCAGCATTTT. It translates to CASSGGGRADQPQHF.

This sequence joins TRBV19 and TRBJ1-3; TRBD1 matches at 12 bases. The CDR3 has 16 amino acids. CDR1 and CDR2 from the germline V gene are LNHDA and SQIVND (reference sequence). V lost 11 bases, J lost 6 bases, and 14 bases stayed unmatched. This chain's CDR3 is CASKASGTGGANTIYF. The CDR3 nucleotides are TGTGCCTCCAAAGCCTCGGGGACAGGGGGCGCAAACACCATATATTTT.

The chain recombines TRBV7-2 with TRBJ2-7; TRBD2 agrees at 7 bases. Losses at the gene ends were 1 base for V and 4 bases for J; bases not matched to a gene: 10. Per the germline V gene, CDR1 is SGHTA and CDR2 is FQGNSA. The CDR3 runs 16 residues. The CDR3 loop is CASSLDRMRGRYEQYF. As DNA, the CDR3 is TGTGCCAGCAGCTTAGATCGGATGCGGGGGAGGTACGAGCAGTACTTC.

CDR3 residues: CASRPTGTGYSPLHF. CDR3 in DNA: TGTGCCAGCAGGCCGACCGGGACAGGGTATTCACCCCTCCACTTT. This sequence joins TRBV5-5 and TRBJ1-6; 9 bases agree with TRBD1. V gave up 5 bases and J gave up 8 bases; unmatched junction bases: 8. In germline, CDR1 is SGHKS, CDR2 YYEKEE (reference sequence). The CDR3 has 15 amino acids. The whole variable domain, filled in from reference TRBV5-5 and TRBJ1-6, reads DAGVTQSPTHLIKTRGQQVTLRCSPISGHKSVSWYQQVLGQGPQFIFQYYEKEERGRGNFPDRFSARQFPNYSSELNVNALLLGDSALYLCASRPTGTGYSPLHFGNGTRLTVT.

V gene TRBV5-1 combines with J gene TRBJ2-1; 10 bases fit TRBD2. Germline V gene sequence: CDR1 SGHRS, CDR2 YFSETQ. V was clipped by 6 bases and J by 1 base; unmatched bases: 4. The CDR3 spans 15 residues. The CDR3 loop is CASTLAGGSYNEQFF. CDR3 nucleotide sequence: TGCGCCAGCACCTTAGCGGGGGGTTCCTACAATGAGCAGTTCTTC.

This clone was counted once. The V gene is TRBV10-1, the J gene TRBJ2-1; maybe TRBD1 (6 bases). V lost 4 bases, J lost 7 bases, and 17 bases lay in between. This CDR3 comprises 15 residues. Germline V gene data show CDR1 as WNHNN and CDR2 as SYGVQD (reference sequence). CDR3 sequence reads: CASSARDTLRNEQFF. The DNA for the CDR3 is TGCGCCAGCAGTGCCAGGGACACCCTGAGAAATGAGCAGTTCTTC.

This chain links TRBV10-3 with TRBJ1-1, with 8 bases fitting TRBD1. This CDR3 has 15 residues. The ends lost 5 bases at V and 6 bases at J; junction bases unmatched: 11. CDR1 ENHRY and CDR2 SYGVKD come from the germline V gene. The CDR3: CAISLVAGGKAEAFF. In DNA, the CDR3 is TGTGCCATCAGTCTCGTGGCAGGGGGCAAGGCTGAAGCTTTCTTT.

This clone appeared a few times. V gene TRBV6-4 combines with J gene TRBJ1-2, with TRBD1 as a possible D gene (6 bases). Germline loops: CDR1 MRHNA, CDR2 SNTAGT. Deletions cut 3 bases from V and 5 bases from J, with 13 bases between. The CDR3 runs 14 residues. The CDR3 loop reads CASSELAGVYGYTF. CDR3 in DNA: TGTGCCAGCAGTGAGCTGGCAGGGGTTTATGGCTACACCTTC.

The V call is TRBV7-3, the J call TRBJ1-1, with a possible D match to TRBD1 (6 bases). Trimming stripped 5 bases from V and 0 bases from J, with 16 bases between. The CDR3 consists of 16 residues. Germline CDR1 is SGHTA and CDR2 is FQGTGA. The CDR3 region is CASSPTGTRVNTEAFF. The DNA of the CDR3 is TGTGCCAGCAGCCCTACAGGGACCAGGGTGAACACTGAAGCTTTCTTT.

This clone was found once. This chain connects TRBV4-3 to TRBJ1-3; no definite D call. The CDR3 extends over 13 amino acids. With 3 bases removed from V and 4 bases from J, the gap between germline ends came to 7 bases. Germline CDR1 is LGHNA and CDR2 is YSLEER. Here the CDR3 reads CASSQAKGNTIYF. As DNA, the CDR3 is TGCGCCAGCAGCCAGGCAAAAGGAAACACCATATATTTT.

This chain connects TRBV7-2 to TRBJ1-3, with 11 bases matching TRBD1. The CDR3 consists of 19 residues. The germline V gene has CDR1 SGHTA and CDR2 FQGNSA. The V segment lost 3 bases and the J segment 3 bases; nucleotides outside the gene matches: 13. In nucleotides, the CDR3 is TGTGCCAGCAGCTTCCGGACAGGGGGCCAAATCGGGAATGGAAACACCATATATTTT. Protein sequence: CASSFRTGGQIGNGNTIYF.

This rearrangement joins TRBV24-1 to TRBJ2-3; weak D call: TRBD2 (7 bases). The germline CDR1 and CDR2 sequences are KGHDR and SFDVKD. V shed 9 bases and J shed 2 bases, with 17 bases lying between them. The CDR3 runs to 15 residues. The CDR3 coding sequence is TGTGCCACCTCCCCGGGGGGCGGTAACACAGATACGCAGTATTTT. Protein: CATSPGGGNTDTQYF.